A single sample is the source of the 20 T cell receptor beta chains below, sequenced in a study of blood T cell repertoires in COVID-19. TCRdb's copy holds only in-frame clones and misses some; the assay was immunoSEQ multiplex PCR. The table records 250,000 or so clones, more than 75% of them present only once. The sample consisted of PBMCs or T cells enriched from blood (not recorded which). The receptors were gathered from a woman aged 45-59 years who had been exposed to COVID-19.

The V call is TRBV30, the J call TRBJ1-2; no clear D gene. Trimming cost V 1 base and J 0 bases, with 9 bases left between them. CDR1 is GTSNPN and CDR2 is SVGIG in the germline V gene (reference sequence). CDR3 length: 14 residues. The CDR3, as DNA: TGTGCCTGGAGTGGAGCCGCAACTAACTATGGCTACACCTTC. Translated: CAWSGAATNYGYTF.

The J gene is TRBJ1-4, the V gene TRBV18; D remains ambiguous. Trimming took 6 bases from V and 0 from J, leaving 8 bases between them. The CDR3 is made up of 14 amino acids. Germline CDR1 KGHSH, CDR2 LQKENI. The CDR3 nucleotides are TGTGCCAGCTCCGTTCGGGCAACTAATGAAAAACTGTTTTTT. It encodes CASSVRATNEKLFF.

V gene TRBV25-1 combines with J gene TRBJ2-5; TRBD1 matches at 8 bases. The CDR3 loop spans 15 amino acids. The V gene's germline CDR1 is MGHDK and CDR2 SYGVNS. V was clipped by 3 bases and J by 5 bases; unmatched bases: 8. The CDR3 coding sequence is TGTGCCAGCAGTGATAGGACAGGGAGAGGGGAGACCCAGTACTTC. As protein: CASSDRTGRGETQYF.

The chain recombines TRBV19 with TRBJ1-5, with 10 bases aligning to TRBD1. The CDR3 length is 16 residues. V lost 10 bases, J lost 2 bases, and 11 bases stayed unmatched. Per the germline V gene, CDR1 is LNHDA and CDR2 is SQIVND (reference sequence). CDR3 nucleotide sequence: TGTGCCACCCTGGGACAGGGGATTCATGGCAATCAGCCCCAGCATTTT. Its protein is CATLGQGIHGNQPQHF.

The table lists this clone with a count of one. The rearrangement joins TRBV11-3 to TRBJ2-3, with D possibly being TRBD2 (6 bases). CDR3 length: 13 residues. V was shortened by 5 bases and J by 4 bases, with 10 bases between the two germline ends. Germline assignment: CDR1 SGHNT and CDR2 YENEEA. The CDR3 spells CASSGGGADTQYF. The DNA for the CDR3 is TGTGCCAGCAGCGGGGGAGGCGCAGATACGCAGTATTTT.

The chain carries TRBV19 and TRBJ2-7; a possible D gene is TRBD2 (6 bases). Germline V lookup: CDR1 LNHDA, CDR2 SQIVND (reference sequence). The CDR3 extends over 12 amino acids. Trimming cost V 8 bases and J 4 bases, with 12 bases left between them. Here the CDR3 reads CASGSGLYEQYF. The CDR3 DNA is TGTGCCAGTGGGTCGGGACTGTACGAGCAGTACTTC.

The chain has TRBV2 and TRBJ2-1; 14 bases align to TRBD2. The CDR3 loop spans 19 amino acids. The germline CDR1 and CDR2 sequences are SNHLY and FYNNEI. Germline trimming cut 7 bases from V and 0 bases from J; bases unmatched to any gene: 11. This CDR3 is CASKTSGLAGESSYNEQFF. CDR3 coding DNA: TGTGCCAGCAAAACTTCGGGACTAGCGGGGGAAAGCTCCTACAATGAGCAGTTCTTC.

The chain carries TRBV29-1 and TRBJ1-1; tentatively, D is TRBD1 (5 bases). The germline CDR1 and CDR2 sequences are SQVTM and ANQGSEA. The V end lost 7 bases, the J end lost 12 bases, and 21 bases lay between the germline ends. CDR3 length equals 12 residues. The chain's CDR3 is CSAGHRLTATFF. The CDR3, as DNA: TGCAGCGCCGGACACAGGTTGACGGCGACTTTCTTT.

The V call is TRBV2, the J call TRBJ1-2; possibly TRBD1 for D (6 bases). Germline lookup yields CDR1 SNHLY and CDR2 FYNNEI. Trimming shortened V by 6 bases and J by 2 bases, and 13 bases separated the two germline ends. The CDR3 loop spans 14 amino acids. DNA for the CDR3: TGTGCCAGCAGGCTAGGACAGCTAAACTATGGCTACACCTTC. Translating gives CASRLGQLNYGYTF.

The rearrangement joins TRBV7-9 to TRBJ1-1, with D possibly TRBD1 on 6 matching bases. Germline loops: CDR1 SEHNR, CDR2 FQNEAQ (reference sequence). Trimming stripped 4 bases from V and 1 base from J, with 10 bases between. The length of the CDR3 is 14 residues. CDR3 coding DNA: TGTGCCAGCAGCTCGTGGACAGAGAACACTGAAGCTTTCTTT. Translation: CASSSWTENTEAFF.

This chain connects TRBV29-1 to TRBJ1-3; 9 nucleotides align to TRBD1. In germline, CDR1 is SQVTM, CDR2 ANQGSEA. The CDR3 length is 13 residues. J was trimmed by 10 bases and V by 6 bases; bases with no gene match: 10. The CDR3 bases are TGCAGCGTCTCCCGGGACAGGGATGATACCATATATTTT. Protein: CSVSRDRDDTIYF.

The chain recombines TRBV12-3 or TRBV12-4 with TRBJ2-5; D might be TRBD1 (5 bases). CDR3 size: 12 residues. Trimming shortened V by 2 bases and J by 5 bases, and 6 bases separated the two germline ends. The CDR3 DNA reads TGTGCCAGCAGTTTATACAGGGAGACCCAGTACTTC. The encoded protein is CASSLYRETQYF.

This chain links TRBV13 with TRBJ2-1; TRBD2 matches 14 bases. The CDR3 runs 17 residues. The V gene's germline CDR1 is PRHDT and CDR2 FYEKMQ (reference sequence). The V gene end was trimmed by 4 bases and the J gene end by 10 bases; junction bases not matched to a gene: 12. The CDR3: CASSWTSGGTSRGEQFF. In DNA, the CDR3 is TGTGCCAGCAGCTGGACTAGCGGGGGGACATCCCGGGGAGAGCAGTTCTTC.

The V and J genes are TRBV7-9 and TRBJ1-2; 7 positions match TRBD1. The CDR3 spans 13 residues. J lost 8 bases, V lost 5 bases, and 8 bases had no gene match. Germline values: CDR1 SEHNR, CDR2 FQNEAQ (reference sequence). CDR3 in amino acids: CASSQTGIDGYTF. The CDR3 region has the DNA TGTGCCAGCAGCCAGACAGGGATAGACGGCTACACCTTC.

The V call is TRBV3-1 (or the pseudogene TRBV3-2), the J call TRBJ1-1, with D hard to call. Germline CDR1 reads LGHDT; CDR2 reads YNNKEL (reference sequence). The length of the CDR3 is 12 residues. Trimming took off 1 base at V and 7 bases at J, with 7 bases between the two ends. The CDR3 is CASSQAGVEAFF. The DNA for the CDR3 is TGTGCCAGCAGCCAAGCCGGAGTTGAAGCTTTCTTT.

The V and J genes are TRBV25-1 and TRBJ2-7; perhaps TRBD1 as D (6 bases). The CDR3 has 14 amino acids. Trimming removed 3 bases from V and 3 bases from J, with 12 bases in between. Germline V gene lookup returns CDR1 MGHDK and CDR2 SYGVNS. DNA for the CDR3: TGTGCCAGCAGTGATTCCGGACAGAACTACGAGCAGTACTTC. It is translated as CASSDSGQNYEQYF.

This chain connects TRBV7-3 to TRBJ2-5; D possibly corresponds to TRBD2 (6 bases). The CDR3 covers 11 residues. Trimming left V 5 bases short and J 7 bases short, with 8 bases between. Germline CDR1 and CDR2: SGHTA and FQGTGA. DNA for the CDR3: TGTGCCAGCAGCACCGGGGGGACCCAGTACTTC. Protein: CASSTGGTQYF.

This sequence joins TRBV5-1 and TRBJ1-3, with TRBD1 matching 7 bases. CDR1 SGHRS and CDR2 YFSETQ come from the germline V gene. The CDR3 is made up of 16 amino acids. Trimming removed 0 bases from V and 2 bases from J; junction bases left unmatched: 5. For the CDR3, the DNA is TGCGCCAGCAGCTTGGTACAGGGGACTCCTGGAAACACCATATATTTT. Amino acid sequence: CASSLVQGTPGNTIYF.

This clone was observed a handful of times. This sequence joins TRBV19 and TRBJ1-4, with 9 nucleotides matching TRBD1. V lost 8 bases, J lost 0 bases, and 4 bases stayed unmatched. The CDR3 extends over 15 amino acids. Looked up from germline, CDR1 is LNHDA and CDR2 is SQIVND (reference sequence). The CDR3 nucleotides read TGTGCCAGTTCGGGACAGGGCGCAACTAATGAAAAACTGTTTTTT. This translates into CASSGQGATNEKLFF.

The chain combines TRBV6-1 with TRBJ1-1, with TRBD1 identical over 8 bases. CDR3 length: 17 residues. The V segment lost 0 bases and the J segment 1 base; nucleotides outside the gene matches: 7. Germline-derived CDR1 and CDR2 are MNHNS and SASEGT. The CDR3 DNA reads TGTGCCAGCAGTGAAGCGCTTGGGACAGGATGGAACACTGAAGCTTTCTTT. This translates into CASSEALGTGWNTEAFF.